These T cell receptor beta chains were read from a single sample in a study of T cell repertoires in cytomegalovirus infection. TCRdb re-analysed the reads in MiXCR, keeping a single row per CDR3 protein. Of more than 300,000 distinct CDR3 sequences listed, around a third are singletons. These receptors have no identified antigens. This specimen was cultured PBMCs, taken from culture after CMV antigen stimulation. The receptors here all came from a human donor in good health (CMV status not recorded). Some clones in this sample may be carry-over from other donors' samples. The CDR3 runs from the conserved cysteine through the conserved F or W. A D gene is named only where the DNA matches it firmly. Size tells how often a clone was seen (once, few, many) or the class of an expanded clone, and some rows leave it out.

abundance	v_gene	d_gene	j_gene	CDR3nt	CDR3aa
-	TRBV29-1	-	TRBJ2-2	TGCAGCGCAGGGACTCCGAACACCGGGGAGCTGTTTTTT	CSAGTPNTGELFF
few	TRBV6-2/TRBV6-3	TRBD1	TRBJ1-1	TGTGCCAGCAGTTACTCGGATAGGGGGCTCGGAAACACTGAAGCTTTCTTT	CASSYSDRGLGNTEAFF
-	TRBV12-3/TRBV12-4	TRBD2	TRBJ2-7	TGTGCCAGCAGCGACGCGGGACTAGCCTACGAGCAGTACTTC	CASSDAGLAYEQYF
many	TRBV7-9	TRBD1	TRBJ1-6	TGTGCCAGCAGCCCAGGGGGATGGAATTCACCCCTCCACTTT	CASSPGGWNSPLHF
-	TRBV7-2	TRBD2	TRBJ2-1	TGTGCCAGCAGCTTAGCCCCTGGGACTAGCGGAGAGCAGTTCTTC	CASSLAPGTSGEQFF
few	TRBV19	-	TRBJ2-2	TGTGCCAGCGCGACACAGGGTCAGACCGGGGAGCTGTTTTTT	CASATQGQTGELFF
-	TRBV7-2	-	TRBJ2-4	TGTGCCAGCAGCCAGTGGGAAAACATTCAGTACTTC	CASSQWENIQYF
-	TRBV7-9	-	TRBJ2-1	TGTGCCAGCAGCGAGACAACTTACAATGAGCAGTTCTTC	CASSETTYNEQFF
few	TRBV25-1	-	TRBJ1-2	TGTGCCAGCAGTGACTTCGACAGCTATGGCTACACCTTC	CASSDFDSYGYTF
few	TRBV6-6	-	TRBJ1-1	TGTGCCAGCAATTTACAGGGCGGGAACACTGAAGCTTTCTTT	CASNLQGGNTEAFF
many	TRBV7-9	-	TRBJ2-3	TGTGCCAGCAGCCCCGGGACGGCAGTTAGCACAGATACGCAGTATTTT	CASSPGTAVSTDTQYF
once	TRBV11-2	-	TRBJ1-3	TGTGCCAGCAGTGGACAGCCGGGAAACACCATATATTTT	CASSGQPGNTIYF
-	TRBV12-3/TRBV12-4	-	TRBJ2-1	TGTGCCAGCAGGGGGAGGGAGCAGTTCTTC	CASRGREQFF
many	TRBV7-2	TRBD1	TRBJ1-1	TGTGCCAGCACCCCGGGACAGGGCAACTTTAGGGCTTTCTTT	CASTPGQGNFRAFF
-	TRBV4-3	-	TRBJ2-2	TGCGCCAGCAGCCAAGTCTTCGGGACTTACACCGGGGAGCTGTTTTTT	CASSQVFGTYTGELFF
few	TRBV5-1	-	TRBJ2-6	TGCGCCAGCAACTGGGCAGCTGGGGCCAACGTCCTGACTTTC	CASNWAAGANVLTF
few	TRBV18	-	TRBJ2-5	TGTGCCAGCTCACCACCGATGGGGGAGACCCAGTACTTC	CASSPPMGETQYF
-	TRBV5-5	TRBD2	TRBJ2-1	TGTGCCAGCAGCCAATTAGCGGGAGGGTACAATGAGCAGTTCTTC	CASSQLAGGYNEQFF
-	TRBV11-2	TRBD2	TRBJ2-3	TGTGCCAGCCGGCGGCTAGCGGGGGCCCTCTCTAGCACAGATACGCAGTATTTT	CASRRLAGALSSTDTQYF
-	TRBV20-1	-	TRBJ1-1	TGCAGTGCAAGAGACAGGCTGGCTCCCCTCGACACTGAAGCTTTCTTT	CSARDRLAPLDTEAFF
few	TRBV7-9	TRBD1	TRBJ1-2	TGTGCCAGCAGTTCGACGAGCAGGGGGATCGGCTACACCTTC	CASSSTSRGIGYTF
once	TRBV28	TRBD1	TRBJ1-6	TGTGCCAGCAGTTCGGGACAGAACAATTCACCCCTCCACTTT	CASSSGQNNSPLHF
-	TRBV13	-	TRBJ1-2	TGTGCCAGCAGCCCCTCGTTGCCGGGGGGCTACACCTTC	CASSPSLPGGYTF
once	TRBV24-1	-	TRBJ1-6	TGTGCCACCAGTGACAGTTCTCCACCCCTCCACTTT	CATSDSSPPLHF
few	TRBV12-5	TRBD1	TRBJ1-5	TGTGCTAGCGCTACCGGGACAGGTTCCAATCAGCCCCAGCATTTT	CASATGTGSNQPQHF
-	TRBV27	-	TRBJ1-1	TGTGCCAGTTGGGGTTACAGTGAAGCTTTCTTT	CASWGYSEAFF
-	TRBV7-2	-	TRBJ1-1	TGTGCCAACAGCCTGAAAACGAACGCTTTCTTT	CANSLKTNAFF
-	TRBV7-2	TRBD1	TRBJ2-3	TGTGCCAGCAGCTTAGAAACAGGGGGCACAGATACGCAGTATTTT	CASSLETGGTDTQYF
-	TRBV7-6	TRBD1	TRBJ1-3	TGTGCCAGCAGCCTCGGGACAGTTGGAAACACCATATATTTT	CASSLGTVGNTIYF
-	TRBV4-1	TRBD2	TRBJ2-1	TGCGCCAGCAGCCCCGTTGGGGCTAGCGGCAATGAGCAGTTCTTC	CASSPVGASGNEQFF
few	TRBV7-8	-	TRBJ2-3	TGTGCCAGCAGCTTAGCTACTGGCCCCAGCACAGATACGCAGTATTTT	CASSLATGPSTDTQYF
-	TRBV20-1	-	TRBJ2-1	TGCAGTGCTAGAGTGGCGGGGAGCTCCTACAATGAGCAGTTCTTC	CSARVAGSSYNEQFF
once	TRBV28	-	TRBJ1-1	TGTGCCAGCAGTCTCGGGACGGTCACTGAAGCTTTCTTT	CASSLGTVTEAFF
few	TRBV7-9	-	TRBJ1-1	TGTGCCAGCAGCTTTCAGACAGCTACTGAAGCTTTCTTT	CASSFQTATEAFF
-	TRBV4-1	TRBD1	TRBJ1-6	TGCGCCAGCAGCCAAACCTGGGACAGGGGGCTATATAATTCACCCCTCCACTTT	CASSQTWDRGLYNSPLHF
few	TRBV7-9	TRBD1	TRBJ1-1	TGTGCCAGCAGCTTATCTCGATATCCCGGGACAGGTACTAGTAACACTGAAGCTTTCTTT	CASSLSRYPGTGTSNTEAFF
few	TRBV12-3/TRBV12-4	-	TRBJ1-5	TGTGCCAGCACTCGGGGGGCACAGTTCCTTGGGCCCCAGCATTTT	CASTRGAQFLGPQHF
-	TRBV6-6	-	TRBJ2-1	TGTGCCAGCAGTGGTTCCGGGACTCAGAATATCAATGAGCAGTTCTTC	CASSGSGTQNINEQFF
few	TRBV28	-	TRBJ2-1	TGTGCCAGCCACCTGACGCCCCGTCCCAATGAGCAGTTCTTC	CASHLTPRPNEQFF
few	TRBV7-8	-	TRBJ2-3	TGTGCCAGCAGCTGGCTAGCGACGGAGGCAGATACGCAGTATTTT	CASSWLATEADTQYF
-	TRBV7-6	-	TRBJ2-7	TGTGCCAGCAGCCCGGGAAACGAGCAGTACTTC	CASSPGNEQYF
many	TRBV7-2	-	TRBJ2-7	TGTGCCAGCAGCTTACGGTCCGGCTCCTACGAGCAGTACTTC	CASSLRSGSYEQYF
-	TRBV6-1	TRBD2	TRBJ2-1	TGTGCCAGCAGTTCGGAGACTAGCGGGAGGGCCGGTGAGCAGTTCTTC	CASSSETSGRAGEQFF
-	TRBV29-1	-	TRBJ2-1	TGCAGCGTTGAAGAATTCGACTCTCGCTCCTACAATGAGCAGTTCTTC	CSVEEFDSRSYNEQFF
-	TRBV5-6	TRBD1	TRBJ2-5	TGTGCCAGCAGCTTGAGAAGGACAGGGGGTACGGTAACCCAGTACTTC	CASSLRRTGGTVTQYF
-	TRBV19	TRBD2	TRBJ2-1	TGTGCCAGTACCGGGGCCAGCGGGGGACCTTGGGATGAGCAGTTCTTC	CASTGASGGPWDEQFF
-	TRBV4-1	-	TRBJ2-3	TGCGCCAGCAGCTCAGATATTCGGACTACGCAGTATTTT	CASSSDIRTTQYF
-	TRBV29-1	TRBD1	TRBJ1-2	TGCAGCGTTCAATATGTGGGACAGGGAATTGGCTACACCTTC	CSVQYVGQGIGYTF
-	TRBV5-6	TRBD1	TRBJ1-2	TGTGCCAGCAGCTTGTATGGACAGGGTAACTATGGCTACACCTTC	CASSLYGQGNYGYTF
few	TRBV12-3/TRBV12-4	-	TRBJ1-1	TGTGCCAGCAAGGAGGGTTGGACTGAAGCTTTCTTT	CASKEGWTEAFF
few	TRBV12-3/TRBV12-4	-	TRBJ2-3	TGTGCCAGCAGTTCGGGGAGTACGCAGTATTTT	CASSSGSTQYF
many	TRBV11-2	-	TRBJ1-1	TGTGCCAGCAGCTTCCAGCGCACTGAAGCTTTCTTT	CASSFQRTEAFF
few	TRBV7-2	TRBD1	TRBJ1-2	TGTGCCAGCAGCTCCCCCCCAGGGGGCCATCACTATGGCTACACCTTC	CASSSPPGGHHYGYTF
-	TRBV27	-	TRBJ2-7	TGTGCCAGCAGTTCGGAGGGAGGCTCCTACGAGCAGTACTTC	CASSSEGGSYEQYF
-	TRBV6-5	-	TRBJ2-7	TGTGCCAGCAGTCCCACGTCGCCGTACGAGCAGTACTTC	CASSPTSPYEQYF